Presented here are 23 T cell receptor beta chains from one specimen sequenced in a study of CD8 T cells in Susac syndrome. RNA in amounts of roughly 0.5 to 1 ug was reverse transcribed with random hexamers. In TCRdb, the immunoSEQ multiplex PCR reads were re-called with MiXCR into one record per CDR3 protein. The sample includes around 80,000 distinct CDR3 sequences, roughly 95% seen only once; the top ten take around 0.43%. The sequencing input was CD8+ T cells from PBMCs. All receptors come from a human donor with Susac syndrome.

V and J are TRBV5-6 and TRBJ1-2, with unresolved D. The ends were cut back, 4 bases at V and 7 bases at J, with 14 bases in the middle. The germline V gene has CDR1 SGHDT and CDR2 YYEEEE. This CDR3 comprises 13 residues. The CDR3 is CASSPQGNSGYTF. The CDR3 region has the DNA TGTGCCAGCAGCCCACAAGGGAATTCTGGCTACACCTTC.

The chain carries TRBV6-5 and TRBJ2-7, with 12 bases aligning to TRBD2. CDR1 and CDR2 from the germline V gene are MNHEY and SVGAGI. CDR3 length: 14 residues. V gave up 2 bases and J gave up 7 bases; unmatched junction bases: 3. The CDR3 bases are TGTGCCAGCAGTTACCGACTAGCGGGAGAGGAGCAGTACTTC. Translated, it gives CASSYRLAGEEQYF.

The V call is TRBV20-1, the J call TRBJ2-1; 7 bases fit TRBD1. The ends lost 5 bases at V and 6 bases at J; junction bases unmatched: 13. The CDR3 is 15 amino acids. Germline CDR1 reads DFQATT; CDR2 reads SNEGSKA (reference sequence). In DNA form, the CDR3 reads TGCAGTGCTGCCCACTTTTATCGGGACAGCAATGAGCAGTTCTTC. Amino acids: CSAAHFYRDSNEQFF.

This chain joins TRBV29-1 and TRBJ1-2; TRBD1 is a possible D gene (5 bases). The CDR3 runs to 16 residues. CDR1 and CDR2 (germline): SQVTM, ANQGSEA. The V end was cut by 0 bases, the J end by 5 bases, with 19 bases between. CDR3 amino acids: CSVEDRPPGRLYGYTF. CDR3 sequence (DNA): TGCAGCGTTGAAGATCGGCCCCCGGGACGGCTTTATGGCTACACCTTC. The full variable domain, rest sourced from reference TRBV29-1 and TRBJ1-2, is SAVISQKPSRDICQRGTSLTIQCQVDSQVTMMFWYRQQPGQSLTLIATANQGSEATYESGFVIDKFPISRPNLTFSTLTVSNMSPEDSSIYLCSVEDRPPGRLYGYTFGSGTRLTVV.

DNA for the CDR3: TGCAGCGCCGTGGAGGGGCGTGAGCAGTTCTTC. This codes for CSAVEGREQFF. The gene calls are TRBV29-1 and TRBJ2-1; weak D call: TRBD2 (6 bases). The CDR3 covers 11 residues. The germline CDR1 and CDR2 sequences are SQVTM and ANQGSEA. V was shortened by 7 bases and J by 9 bases, with 13 bases between the two germline ends.

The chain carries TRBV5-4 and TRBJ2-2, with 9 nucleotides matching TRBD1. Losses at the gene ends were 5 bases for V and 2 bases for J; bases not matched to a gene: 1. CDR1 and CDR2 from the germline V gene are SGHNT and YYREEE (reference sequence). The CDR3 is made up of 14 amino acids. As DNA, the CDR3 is TGTGCCAGCAGTACAGGGGGCAACACCGGGGAGCTGTTTTTT. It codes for CASSTGGNTGELFF.

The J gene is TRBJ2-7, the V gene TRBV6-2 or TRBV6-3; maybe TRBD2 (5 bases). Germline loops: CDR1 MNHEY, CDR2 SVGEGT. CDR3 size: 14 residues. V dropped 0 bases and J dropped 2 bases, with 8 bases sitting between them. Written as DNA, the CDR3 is TGTGCCAGCAGTTACTCAGACGGGGCCTACGAGCAGTACGTC. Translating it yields CASSYSDGAYEQYV.

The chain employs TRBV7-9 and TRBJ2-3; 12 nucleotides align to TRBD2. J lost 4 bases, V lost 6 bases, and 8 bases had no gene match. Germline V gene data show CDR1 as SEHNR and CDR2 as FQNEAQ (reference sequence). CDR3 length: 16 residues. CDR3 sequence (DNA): TGTGCCAGCAGTTTGACTAGCGGGAGAGCCGCAGATACGCAGTATTTT. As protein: CASSLTSGRAADTQYF.

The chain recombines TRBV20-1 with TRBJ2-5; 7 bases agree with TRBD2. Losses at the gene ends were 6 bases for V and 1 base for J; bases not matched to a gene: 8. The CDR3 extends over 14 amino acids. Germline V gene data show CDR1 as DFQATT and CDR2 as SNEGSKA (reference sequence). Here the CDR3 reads CSAQKAGTQETQYF. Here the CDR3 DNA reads TGCAGTGCCCAAAAAGCGGGGACCCAAGAGACCCAGTACTTC.

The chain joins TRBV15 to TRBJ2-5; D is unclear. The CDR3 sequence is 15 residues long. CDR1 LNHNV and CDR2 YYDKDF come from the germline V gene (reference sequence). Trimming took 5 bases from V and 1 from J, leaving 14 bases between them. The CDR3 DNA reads TGTGCCACCAGCCCGCTAGGGCGTAGCCAAGAGACCCAGTACTTC. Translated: CATSPLGRSQETQYF.

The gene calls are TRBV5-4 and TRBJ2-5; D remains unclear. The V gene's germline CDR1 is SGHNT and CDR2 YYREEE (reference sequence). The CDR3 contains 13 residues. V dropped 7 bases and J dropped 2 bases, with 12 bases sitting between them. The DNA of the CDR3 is TGTGCCAGCCGGCAAGGAATTCAAGAGACCCAGTACTTC. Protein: CASRQGIQETQYF.

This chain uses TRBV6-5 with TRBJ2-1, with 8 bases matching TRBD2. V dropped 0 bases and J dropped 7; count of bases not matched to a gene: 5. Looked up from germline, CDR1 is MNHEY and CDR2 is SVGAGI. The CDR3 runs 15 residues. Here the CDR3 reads CASSYSGGGTNEQFF. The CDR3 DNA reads TGTGCCAGCAGTTACTCAGGCGGGGGGACGAATGAGCAGTTCTTC.

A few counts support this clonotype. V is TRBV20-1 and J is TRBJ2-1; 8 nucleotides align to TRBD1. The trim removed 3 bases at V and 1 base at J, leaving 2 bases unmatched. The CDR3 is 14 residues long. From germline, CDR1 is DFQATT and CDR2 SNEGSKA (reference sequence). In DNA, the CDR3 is TGCAGTGCTAGGGACAGGGTATCCTACAATGAGCAGTTCTTC. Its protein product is CSARDRVSYNEQFF.

The CDR3 loop reads CASSQGRHPNYGYTF. CDR3 sequence (DNA): TGTGCCAGCAGCCAAGGCCGGCACCCTAACTATGGCTACACCTTC. The chain joins TRBV2 to TRBJ1-2; D not resolved. V lost 6 bases and J lost 0, with 14 bases in between. The germline gives CDR1 SNHLY, CDR2 FYNNEI. The length of the CDR3 is 15 residues.

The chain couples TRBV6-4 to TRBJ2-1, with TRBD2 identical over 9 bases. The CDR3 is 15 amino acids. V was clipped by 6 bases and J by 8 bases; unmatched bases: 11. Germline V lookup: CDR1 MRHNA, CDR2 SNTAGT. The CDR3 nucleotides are TGTGCCAGCAGCCCGGGACTAGCCCTATCCCATGAGCAGTTCTTC. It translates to CASSPGLALSHEQFF.

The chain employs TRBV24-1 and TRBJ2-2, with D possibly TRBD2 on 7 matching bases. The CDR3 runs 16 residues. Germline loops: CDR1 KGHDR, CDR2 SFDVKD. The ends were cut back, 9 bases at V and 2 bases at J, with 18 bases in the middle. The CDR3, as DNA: TGTGCCACCGGGGGGGGGACAAGACCTAACACCGGGGAGCTGTTTTTT. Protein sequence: CATGGGTRPNTGELFF.

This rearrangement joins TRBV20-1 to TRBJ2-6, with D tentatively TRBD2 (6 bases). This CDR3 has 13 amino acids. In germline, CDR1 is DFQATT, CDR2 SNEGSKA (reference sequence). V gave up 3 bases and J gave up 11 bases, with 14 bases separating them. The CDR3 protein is CSASWGLLDVLTF. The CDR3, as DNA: TGCAGTGCTAGTTGGGGACTGCTGGACGTCCTGACTTTC.

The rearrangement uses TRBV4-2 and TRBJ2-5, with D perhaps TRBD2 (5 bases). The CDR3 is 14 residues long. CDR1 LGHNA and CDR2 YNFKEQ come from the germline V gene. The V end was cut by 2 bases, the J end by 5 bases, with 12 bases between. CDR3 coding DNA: TGTGCCAGCAGCCAATCCGTGGGGAGTGAGACCCAGTACTTC. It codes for CASSQSVGSETQYF.

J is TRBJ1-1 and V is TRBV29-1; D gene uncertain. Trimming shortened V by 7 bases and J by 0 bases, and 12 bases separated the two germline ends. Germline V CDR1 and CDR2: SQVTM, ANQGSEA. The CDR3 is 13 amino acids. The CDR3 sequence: CSALDGMNTEAFF. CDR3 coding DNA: TGCAGCGCCTTAGACGGGATGAACACTGAAGCTTTCTTT.

As DNA, the CDR3 is TGTGCCAGCACCCTAGGGGGGGGTACTAATGAAAAACTGTTTTTT. Residues: CASTLGGGTNEKLFF. J is TRBJ1-4 and V is TRBV12-3 or TRBV12-4; tentative D call: TRBD1 (6 bases). V lost 7 bases and J lost 2, with 14 bases in between. CDR3 size: 15 residues.

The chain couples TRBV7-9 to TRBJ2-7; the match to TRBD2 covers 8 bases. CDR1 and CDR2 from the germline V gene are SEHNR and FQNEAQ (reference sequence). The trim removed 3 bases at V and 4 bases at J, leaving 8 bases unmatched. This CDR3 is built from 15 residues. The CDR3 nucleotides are TGTGCCAGCAGCTTTTGGGGACTAGAAAGGTACGAGCAGTACTTC. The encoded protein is CASSFWGLERYEQYF. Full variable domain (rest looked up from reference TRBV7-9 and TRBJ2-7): DTGVSQNPRHKITKRGQNVTFRCDPISEHNRLYWYRQTLGQGPEFLTYFQNEAQLEKSRLLSDRFSAERPKGSFSTLEIQRTEQGDSAMYLCASSFWGLERYEQYFGPGTRLTVT.

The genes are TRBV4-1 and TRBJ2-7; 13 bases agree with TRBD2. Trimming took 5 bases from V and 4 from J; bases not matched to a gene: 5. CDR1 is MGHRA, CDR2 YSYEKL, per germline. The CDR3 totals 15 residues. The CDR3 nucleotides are TGCGCCAGCAGCGAAAGGACTAGCGGGAGTTACGAGCAGTACTTC. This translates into CASSERTSGSYEQYF.

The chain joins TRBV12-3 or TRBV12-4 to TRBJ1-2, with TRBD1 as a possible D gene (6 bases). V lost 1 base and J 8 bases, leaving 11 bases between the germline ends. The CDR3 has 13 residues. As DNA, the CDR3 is TGTGCCAGCAGTTTAGGCGGGGGCATCGGCTACACCTTC. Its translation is CASSLGGGIGYTF.